This record concerns one T cell receptor beta chain sequence. The junction does not match germline at one end; this may be a read error. A modified ARM-PCR protocol with three rounds of nested PCR amplified TCRbeta. TCRdb re-called the multiplex PCR reads with MiXCR, one entry per CDR3 protein. The sample records about 77,000 distinct CDR3 sequences, just over 75% being singletons. This sample was taken from a study of tumor and adjacent non-tumor tissue in lung cancer. RNA was extracted from bulk tissue without any cell sorting. This non-tumor lung sample came from over 3 cm beyond the tumor edge. Chemotherapy-naive patients with new lung cancer underwent thoracic surgery in China, August–late 2014. CDR3 length: 15 amino acids. Germline CDR1 and CDR2: ENHRY and SYGVKD.

This chain joins TRBV10-3 and TRBJ1-1; D uncertain. The sequencing input was distant non-tumor lung tissue. The TCR comes from a man aged 65 to 85 with non-small cell lung cancer. The CDR3 DNA sequence: TGTGCCATCGGTGAGCCTCAAGGGCAGGTCACTGAAGCTTTCTTC. This gives the protein CAIGEPQGQVTEAFF.